Each of the 12 T cell receptor beta chains below was sequenced from the same sample in a study of T cell repertoires in cytomegalovirus infection. TCRdb re-called the reads with MiXCR, one entry per CDR3 protein. Here the sample spans 250,000 to 350,000 distinct CDR3 sequences, about 26% being singletons. The sample was PBMCs. Receptor source: a human donor in good health (CMV status not recorded). Some clones in this sample may be carry-over from other donors' samples.

The gene calls are TRBV28 and TRBJ2-2; D uncertain. Trimming took off 6 bases at V and 3 bases at J, with 14 bases between the two ends. The germline CDR1 and CDR2 sequences are MDHEN and SYDVKM. The CDR3 sequence is 15 residues long. DNA of the CDR3: TGTGCCAGCAGACCCGGTAGGGCCGACACCGGGGAGCTGTTTTTT. Protein product: CASRPGRADTGELFF.

This clonotype was recorded many times. This chain uses TRBV7-2 with TRBJ2-5; the D is unclear. Germline V CDR1 and CDR2: SGHTA, FQGNSA. The V end was cut by 4 bases, the J end by 2 bases, with 14 bases between. The CDR3 totals 15 residues. CDR3 sequence reads: CASSSGRKIQETQYF. The CDR3, as DNA: TGTGCCAGCAGCTCCGGACGGAAAATTCAAGAGACCCAGTACTTC. Full variable domain (rest looked up from reference TRBV7-2 and TRBJ2-5): GAGVSQSPSNKVTEKGKDVELRCDPISGHTALYWYRQSLGQGLEFLIYFQGNSAPDKSGLPSDRFSAERTGGSVSTLTIQRTQQEDSAVYLCASSSGRKIQETQYFGPGTRLLVL.

The J gene is TRBJ2-2, the V gene TRBV24-1, with TRBD1 matching 7 bases. Germline values: CDR1 KGHDR, CDR2 SFDVKD. Trimming cost V 4 bases and J 6 bases; bases outside gene matches: 13. This CDR3 spans 17 amino acids. The CDR3 region has the DNA TGTGCCACCAGTGACCGTACAGGGGAATTGTCAGCCGGGGAGCTGTTTTTT. It specifies CATSDRTGELSAGELFF.

V usage is TRBV7-9 and J usage is TRBJ2-2; 15 bases match TRBD2. The CDR3 consists of 15 residues. The ends lost 10 bases at V and 6 bases at J; junction bases unmatched: 6. Germline CDR1 SEHNR, CDR2 FQNEAQ (reference sequence). CDR3 coding DNA: TGTGCCACTCGGACTAGCGGGAGGGGTGCCGGGGAGCTGTTTTTT. Its translation: CATRTSGRGAGELFF.

This clonotype was counted ten times or more. The chain is built from TRBV7-2 and TRBJ1-2; possibly TRBD1 for D (5 bases). Germline CDR1 SGHTA, CDR2 FQGNSA. This CDR3 has 16 residues. Trimming left V 5 bases short and J 6 bases short, with 22 bases between. Here the CDR3 reads CASSRSGRSHPNGYTF. Here the CDR3 DNA reads TGTGCCAGCAGCCGATCGGGGCGCAGTCATCCGAATGGCTACACCTTC.

The rearrangement joins TRBV30 to TRBJ2-1; TRBD1 matches at 10 bases. CDR3 size: 16 residues. Germline loops: CDR1 GTSNPN, CDR2 SVGIG (reference sequence). With 3 bases clipped from V and 2 bases from J, the junction kept 7 bases outside the gene matches. CDR3 nucleotide sequence: TGTGCCTGGAGGGGTGGCGGACAGGGGGCCTACAATGAGCAGTTCTTC. The encoded protein is CAWRGGGQGAYNEQFF. The variable domain in full, completed from reference TRBV30 and TRBJ2-1, reads SQTIHQWPATLVQPVGSPLSLECTVEGTSNPNLYWYRQAAGRGLQLLFYSVGIGQISSEVPQNLSASRPQDRQFILSSKKLLLSDSGFYLCAWRGGGQGAYNEQFFGPGTRLTVL.

This clonotype was observed at least ten times. The gene calls are TRBV7-9 and TRBJ1-5; weak D call: TRBD1 (6 bases). Germline CDR1 is SEHNR and CDR2 is FQNEAQ (reference sequence). This CDR3 is built from 17 residues. Trimming shortened V by 5 bases and J by 0 bases, and 17 bases separated the two germline ends. The CDR3 loop reads CASSLGATGNSNQPQHF. CDR3 nucleotides: TGTGCCAGCAGCCTGGGGGCGACAGGAAATAGCAATCAGCCCCAGCATTTT. Variable domain in full (rest from reference TRBV7-9 and TRBJ1-5): DTGVSQNPRHKITKRGQNVTFRCDPISEHNRLYWYRQTLGQGPEFLTYFQNEAQLEKSRLLSDRFSAERPKGSFSTLEIQRTEQGDSAMYLCASSLGATGNSNQPQHFGDGTRLSIL.

The rearrangement links TRBV19 to TRBJ2-7; 7 nucleotides line up with TRBD1. Trimming cost V 5 bases and J 2 bases; bases outside gene matches: 6. The CDR3 runs 14 residues. Per the germline V gene, CDR1 is LNHDA and CDR2 is SQIVND (reference sequence). DNA for the CDR3: TGTGCCAGTAGTCTACAGGGGAACCCCTACGAGCAGTACTTC. Translating gives CASSLQGNPYEQYF.

Only a few counts were recorded for this clonotype. This rearrangement joins TRBV28 to TRBJ2-7, with 8 bases lining up with TRBD1. Germline CDR1 and CDR2: MDHEN and SYDVKM. The V and J ends lost 4 bases and 0 bases, in that order; junction bases with no gene match: 8. The CDR3 contains 16 residues. CDR3: CASSSPPGTGSYEQYF. The DNA of the CDR3 is TGTGCCAGCAGTTCTCCCCCCGGGACAGGCTCCTACGAGCAGTACTTC.

This clonotype was counted ten times or more. The chain recombines TRBV7-2 with TRBJ2-4, with TRBD2 identical over 7 bases. Germline CDR1 is SGHTA and CDR2 is FQGNSA. CDR3 size: 14 residues. The ends lost 2 bases at V and 3 bases at J; junction bases unmatched: 1. For the CDR3, the DNA is TGTGCCAGCAGCTTACGGGGGGTCAAAAACATTCAGTACTTC. Its protein product is CASSLRGVKNIQYF.

This clonotype was seen more than once but under ten times. The chain employs TRBV7-2 and TRBJ2-1; 8 positions agree with TRBD2. The CDR3 extends over 14 amino acids. V was pared by 5 bases and J by 9 bases, with 9 bases of the junction left unmatched. Germline V CDR1 and CDR2: SGHTA, FQGNSA. The CDR3 protein is CASSRNLAGLEQFF. The DNA for the CDR3 is TGTGCCAGCAGCCGTAACCTAGCGGGTCTTGAGCAGTTCTTC. Supplemented by reference TRBV7-2 and TRBJ2-1, the full variable domain reads GAGVSQSPSNKVTEKGKDVELRCDPISGHTALYWYRQSLGQGLEFLIYFQGNSAPDKSGLPSDRFSAERTGGSVSTLTIQRTQQEDSAVYLCASSRNLAGLEQFFGPGTRLTVL.

The rearrangement joins TRBV7-9 to TRBJ2-3; 10 nucleotides match TRBD1. The V and J ends lost 10 bases and 5 bases, in that order; junction bases with no gene match: 6. The CDR3 has 13 amino acids. Germline CDR1 and CDR2: SEHNR and FQNEAQ (reference sequence). The CDR3 nucleotides read TGTGCCACCAGACAGGGGGCAGGAGATACGCAGTATTTT. Residues: CATRQGAGDTQYF.